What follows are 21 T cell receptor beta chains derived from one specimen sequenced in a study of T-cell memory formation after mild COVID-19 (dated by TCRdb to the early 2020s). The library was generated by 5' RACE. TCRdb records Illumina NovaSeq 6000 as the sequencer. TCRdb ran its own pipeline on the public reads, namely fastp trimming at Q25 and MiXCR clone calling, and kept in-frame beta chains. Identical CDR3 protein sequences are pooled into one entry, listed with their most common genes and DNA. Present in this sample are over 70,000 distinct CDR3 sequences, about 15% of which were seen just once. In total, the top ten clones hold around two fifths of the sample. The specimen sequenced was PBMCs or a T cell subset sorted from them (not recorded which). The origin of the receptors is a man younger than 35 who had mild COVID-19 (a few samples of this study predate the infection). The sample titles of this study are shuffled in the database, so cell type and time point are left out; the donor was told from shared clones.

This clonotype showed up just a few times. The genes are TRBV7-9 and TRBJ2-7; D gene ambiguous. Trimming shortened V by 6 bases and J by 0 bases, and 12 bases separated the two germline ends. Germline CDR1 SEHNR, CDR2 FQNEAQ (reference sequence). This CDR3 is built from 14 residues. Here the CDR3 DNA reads TGTGCCAGCAGGAAACTCGGGCCCTCCTACGAGCAGTACTTC. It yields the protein CASRKLGPSYEQYF.

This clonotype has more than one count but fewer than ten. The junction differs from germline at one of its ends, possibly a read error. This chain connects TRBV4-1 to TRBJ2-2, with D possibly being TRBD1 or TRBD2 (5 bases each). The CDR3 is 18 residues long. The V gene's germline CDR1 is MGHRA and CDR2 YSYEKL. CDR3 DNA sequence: TGCGCCAGCAGCCGATTTGGGAGTTTGGACGTAAAAACCGGGGACCTGTTTTTT. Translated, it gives CASSRFGSLDVKTGDLFF.

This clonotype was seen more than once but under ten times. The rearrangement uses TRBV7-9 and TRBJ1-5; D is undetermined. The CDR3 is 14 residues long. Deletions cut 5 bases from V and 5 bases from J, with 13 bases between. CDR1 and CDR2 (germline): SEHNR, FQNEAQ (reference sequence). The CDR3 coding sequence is TGTGCCAGCAGCCCAGCCTCGGGAGATCAGCCCCAGCATTTT. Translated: CASSPASGDQPQHF.

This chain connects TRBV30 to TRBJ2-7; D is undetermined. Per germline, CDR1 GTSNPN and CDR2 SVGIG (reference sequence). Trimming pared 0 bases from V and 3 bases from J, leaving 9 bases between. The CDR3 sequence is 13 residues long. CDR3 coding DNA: TGTGCCTGGAGTGTATACAGAGGCTACGAGCAGTACTTC. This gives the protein CAWSVYRGYEQYF.

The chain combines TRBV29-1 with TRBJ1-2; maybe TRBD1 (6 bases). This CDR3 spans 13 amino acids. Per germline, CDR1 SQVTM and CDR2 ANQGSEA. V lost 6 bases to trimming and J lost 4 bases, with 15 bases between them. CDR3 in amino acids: CSVGGGPLYGYTF. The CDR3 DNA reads TGCAGCGTCGGAGGGGGGCCCCTCTATGGCTACACCTTC.

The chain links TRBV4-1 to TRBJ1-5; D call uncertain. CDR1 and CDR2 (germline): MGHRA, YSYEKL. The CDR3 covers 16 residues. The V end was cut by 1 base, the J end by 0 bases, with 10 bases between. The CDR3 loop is CASSQVRLVSNQPQHF. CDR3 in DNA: TGCGCCAGCAGCCAAGTTAGACTGGTTAGCAATCAGCCCCAGCATTTT.

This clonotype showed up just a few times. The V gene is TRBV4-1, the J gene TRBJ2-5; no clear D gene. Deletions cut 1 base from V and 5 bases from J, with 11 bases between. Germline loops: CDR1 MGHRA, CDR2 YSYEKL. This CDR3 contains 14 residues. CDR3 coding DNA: TGCGCCAGCAGCCAAGTAGGCGGTGGGGAGACCCAGTACTTC. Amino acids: CASSQVGGGETQYF.

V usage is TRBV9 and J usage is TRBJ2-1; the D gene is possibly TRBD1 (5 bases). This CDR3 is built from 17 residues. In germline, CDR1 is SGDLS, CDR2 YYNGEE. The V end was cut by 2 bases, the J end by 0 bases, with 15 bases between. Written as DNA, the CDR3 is TGTGCCAGCAGCGTCTGGGGCGTTTCCAGCTCCTACAATGAGCAGTTCTTC. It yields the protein CASSVWGVSSSYNEQFF.

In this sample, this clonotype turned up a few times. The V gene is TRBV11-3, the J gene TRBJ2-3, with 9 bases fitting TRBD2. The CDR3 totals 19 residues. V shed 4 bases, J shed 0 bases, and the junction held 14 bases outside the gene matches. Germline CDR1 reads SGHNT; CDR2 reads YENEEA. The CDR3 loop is CASSSTDPSGVSSTDTQYF. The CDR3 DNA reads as TGTGCCAGCAGCTCGACTGACCCTAGCGGGGTTTCTAGCACAGATACGCAGTATTTT.

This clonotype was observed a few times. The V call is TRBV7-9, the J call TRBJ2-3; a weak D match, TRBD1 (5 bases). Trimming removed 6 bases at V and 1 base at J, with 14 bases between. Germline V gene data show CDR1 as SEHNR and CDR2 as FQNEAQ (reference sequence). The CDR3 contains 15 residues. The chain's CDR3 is CASRQTGVRTDTQYF. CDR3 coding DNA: TGTGCCAGCAGGCAAACAGGTGTTCGCACAGATACGCAGTATTTT.

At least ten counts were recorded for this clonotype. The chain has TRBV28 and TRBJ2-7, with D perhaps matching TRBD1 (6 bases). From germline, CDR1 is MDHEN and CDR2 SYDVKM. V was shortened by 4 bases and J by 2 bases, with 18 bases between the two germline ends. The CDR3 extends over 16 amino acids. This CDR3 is CASSSTRQERAYEQYF. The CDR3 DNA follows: TGTGCCAGCAGTTCCACCCGACAGGAAAGGGCCTACGAGCAGTACTTC.

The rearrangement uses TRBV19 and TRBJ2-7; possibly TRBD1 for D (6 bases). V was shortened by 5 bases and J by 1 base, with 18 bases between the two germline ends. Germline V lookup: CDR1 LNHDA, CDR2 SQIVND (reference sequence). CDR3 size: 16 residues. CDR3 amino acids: CASSPNTGTLSYEQYF. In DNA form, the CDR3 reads TGTGCCAGTAGTCCTAATACAGGGACACTATCCTACGAGCAGTACTTC.

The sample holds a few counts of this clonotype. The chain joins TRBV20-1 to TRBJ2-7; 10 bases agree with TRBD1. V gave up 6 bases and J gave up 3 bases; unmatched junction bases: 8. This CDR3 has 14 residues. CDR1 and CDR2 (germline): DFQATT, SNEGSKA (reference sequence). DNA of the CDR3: TGCAGTGCCATACCCGGGACAGGGGACTACGAGCAGTACTTC. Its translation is CSAIPGTGDYEQYF.

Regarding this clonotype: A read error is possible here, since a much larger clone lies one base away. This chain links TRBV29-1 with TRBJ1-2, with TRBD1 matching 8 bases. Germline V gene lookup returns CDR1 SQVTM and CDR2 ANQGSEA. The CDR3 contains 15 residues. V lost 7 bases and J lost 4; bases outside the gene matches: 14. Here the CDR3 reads CSAVTGAHVSYGYTF. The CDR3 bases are TGCAGCGCTGTGACAGGGGCTCACGTCAGCTATGGCTACACCTTC.

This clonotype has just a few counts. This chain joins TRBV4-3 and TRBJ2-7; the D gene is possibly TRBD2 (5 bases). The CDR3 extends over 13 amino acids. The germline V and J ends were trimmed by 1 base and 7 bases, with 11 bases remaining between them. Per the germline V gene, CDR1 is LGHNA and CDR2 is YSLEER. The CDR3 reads CASSQVEAGEQYF. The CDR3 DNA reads TGCGCCAGCAGCCAAGTGGAGGCCGGGGAGCAGTACTTC.

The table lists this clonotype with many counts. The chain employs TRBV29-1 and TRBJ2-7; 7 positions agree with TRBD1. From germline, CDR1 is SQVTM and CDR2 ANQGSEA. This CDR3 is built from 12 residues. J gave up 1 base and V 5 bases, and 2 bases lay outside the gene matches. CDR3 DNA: TGCAGCGTTTTGGGACAGTCCTACGAGCAGTACGTC. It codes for CSVLGQSYEQYV.

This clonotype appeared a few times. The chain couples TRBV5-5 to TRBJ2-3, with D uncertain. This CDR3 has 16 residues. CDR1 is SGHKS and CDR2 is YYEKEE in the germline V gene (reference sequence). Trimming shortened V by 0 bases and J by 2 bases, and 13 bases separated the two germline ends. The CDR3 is CASSLARVGITDTQYF. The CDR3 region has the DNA TGTGCCAGCAGCTTGGCCCGGGTAGGAATCACAGATACGCAGTATTTT.

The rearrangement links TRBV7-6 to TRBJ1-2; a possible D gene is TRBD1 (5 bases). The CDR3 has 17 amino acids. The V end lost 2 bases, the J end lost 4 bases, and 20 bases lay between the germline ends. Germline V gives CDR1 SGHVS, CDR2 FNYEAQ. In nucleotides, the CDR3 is TGTGCCAGCAGCTTATCGCCATTCTCCAGGGATACCTATGGCTACACCTTC. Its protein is CASSLSPFSRDTYGYTF. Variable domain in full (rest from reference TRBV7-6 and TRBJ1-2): GAGVSQSPRYKVTKRGQDVALRCDPISGHVSLYWYRQALGQGPEFLTYFNYEAQQDKSGLPNDRFSAERPEGSISTLTIQRTEQRDSAMYRCASSLSPFSRDTYGYTFGSGTRLTVV.

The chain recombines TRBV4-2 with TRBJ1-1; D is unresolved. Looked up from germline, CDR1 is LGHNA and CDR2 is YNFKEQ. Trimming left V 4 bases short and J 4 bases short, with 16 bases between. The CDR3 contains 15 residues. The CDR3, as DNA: TGTGCCAGCAGCCCGGCCATCCCCTCGAGCACTGAAGCTTTCTTT. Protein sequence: CASSPAIPSSTEAFF.

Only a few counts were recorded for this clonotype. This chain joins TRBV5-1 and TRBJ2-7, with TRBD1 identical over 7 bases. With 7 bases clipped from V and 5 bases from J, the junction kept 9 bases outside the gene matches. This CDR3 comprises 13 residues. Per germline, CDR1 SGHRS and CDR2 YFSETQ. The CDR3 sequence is CASSRQGIDEQYF. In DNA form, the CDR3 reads TGCGCCAGCTCCCGACAGGGTATAGACGAGCAGTACTTC.

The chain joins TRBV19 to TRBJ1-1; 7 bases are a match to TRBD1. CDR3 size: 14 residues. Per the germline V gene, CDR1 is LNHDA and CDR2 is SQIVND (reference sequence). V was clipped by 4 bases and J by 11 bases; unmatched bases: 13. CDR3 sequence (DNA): TGTGCCAGTAGTACCCGGGACAGTACCTTGGGGGCTTTCTTT. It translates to CASSTRDSTLGAFF.